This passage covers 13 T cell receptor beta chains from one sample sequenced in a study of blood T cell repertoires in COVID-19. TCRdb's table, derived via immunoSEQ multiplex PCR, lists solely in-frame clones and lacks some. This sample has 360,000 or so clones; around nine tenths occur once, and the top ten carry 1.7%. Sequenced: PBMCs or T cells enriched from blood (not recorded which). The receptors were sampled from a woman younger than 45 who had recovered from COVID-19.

CDR3 coding DNA: TGTGCCAGCAGCGCCTCTATACAGGGGGAAGAGACCCAGTACTTC. It is translated as CASSASIQGEETQYF. This rearrangement joins TRBV9 to TRBJ2-5, with 8 bases lining up with TRBD1. The CDR3 totals 15 residues. Germline V gene sequence: CDR1 SGDLS, CDR2 YYNGEE. The V segment lost 3 bases and the J segment 3 bases; nucleotides outside the gene matches: 7. Combining the CDR3 with reference TRBV9 and TRBJ2-5 gives the whole variable domain DSGVTQTPKHLITATGQRVTLRCSPRSGDLSVYWYQQSLDQGLQFLIQYYNGEERAKGNILERFSAQQFPDLHSELNLSSLELGDSALYFCASSASIQGEETQYFGPGTRLLVL.

The CDR3 DNA sequence: TGTGCCAGCAGCTTAGACCGGGACTACATCTATGAGCAGTTCTTC. Amino acids: CASSLDRDYIYEQFF. The chain employs TRBV11-2 and TRBJ2-1, with 7 positions matching TRBD2. Germline-derived CDR1 and CDR2 are SGHAT and FQNNGV. The CDR3 spans 15 residues. V was clipped by 0 bases and J by 8 bases; unmatched bases: 7.

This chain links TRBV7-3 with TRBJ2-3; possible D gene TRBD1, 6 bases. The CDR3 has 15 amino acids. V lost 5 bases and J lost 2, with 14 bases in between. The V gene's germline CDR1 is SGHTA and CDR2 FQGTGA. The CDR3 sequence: CASSPRRGYTDTQYF. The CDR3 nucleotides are TGTGCCAGCAGCCCCCGAAGGGGGTACACAGATACGCAGTATTTT.

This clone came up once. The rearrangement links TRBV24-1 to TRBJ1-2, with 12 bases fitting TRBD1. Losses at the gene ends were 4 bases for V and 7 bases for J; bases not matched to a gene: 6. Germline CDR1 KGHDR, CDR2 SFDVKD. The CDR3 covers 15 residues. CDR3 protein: CATSDAGQGARGYTF. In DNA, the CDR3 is TGTGCCACCAGTGACGCGGGACAGGGGGCGCGTGGCTACACCTTC.

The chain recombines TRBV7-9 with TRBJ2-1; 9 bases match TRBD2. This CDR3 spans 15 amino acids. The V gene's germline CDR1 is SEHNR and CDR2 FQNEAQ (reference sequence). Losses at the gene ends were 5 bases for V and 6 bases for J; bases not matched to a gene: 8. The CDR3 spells CASSAVSGSGNEQFF. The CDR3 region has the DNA TGTGCCAGCAGCGCCGTTAGCGGGAGTGGCAATGAGCAGTTCTTC.

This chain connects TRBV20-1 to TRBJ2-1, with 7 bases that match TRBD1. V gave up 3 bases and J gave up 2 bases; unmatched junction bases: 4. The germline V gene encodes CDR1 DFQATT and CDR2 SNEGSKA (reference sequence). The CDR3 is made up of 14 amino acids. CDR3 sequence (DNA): TGCAGTGCTAGTGGGCAGGGGGCCTACAATGAGCAGTTCTTC. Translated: CSASGQGAYNEQFF.

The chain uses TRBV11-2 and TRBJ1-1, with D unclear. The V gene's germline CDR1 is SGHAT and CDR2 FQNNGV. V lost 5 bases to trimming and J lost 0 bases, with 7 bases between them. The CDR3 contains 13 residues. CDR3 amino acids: CASSPIVNTEAFF. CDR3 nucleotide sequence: TGTGCCAGCAGCCCTATAGTGAACACTGAAGCTTTCTTT.

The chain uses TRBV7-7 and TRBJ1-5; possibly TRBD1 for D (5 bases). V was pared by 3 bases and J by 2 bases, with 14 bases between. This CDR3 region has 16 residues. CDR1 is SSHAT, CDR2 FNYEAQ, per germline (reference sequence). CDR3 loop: CASSFASGGRNQPQHF. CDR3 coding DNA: TGTGCCAGCAGCTTTGCCTCGGGGGGTCGCAATCAGCCCCAGCATTTT.

In DNA form, the CDR3 reads TGCGCCAGCAGCTCAACCGGGACAGGATTCTACGAGCAGTACTTC. Its protein product is CASSSTGTGFYEQYF. V usage is TRBV5-1 and J usage is TRBJ2-7; 8 nucleotides align to TRBD1. The CDR3 is made up of 15 amino acids. Trimming took 3 bases from V and 3 from J; bases not matched to a gene: 8. The germline V gene encodes CDR1 SGHRS and CDR2 YFSETQ.

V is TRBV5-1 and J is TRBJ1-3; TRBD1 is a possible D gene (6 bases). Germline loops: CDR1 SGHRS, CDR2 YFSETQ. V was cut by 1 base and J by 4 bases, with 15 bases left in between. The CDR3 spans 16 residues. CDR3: CASSLTGMDGGNTIYF. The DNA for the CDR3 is TGCGCCAGCAGCTTGACAGGGATGGACGGAGGAAACACCATATATTTT.

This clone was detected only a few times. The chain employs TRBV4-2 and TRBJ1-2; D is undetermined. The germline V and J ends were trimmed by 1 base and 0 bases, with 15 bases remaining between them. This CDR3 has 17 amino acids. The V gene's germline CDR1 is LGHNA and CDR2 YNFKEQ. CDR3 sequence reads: CASSQGSPAGPNYGYTF. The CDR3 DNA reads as TGTGCCAGCAGCCAAGGGTCGCCGGCGGGCCCTAACTATGGCTACACCTTC.

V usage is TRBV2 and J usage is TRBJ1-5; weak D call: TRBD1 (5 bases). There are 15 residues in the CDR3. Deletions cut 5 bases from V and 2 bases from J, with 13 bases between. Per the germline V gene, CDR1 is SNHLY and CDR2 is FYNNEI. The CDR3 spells CASSRQSGGNQPQHF. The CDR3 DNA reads TGTGCCAGCAGTCGACAGTCGGGCGGCAATCAGCCCCAGCATTTT.

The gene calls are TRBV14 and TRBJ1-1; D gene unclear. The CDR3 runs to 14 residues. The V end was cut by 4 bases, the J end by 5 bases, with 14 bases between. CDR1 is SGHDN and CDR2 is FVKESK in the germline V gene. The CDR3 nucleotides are TGTGCCAGCAGCCGAATACAGAGTGAAACTGAAGCTTTCTTT. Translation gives CASSRIQSETEAFF.